These T cell receptor beta chains were read from a single sample in a study of Ad26.COV2.S vaccination and SARS-CoV-2 variants. Repertoires were generated with immunoSEQ multiplex PCR, while TCRdb's copy carries only in-frame clones and drops some. This sample has roughly 680,000 clones, with around 90% found just once. The sample consisted of peripheral blood, taken in a trial of Ad26.COV2.S vaccine versus placebo. The receptor set was obtained from a person aged 18 to 59 who received the Ad26.COV2.S COVID-19 vaccine or a placebo. Each CDR3 is given with its conserved first and last residue. The D gene is left open where the match is weak. Rows give clone size only sometimes, using once, few, many, or a class for an expanded clone.

D	J	V	size	DNA	CDR3
NA	TRBJ1-1	TRBV10-3	NA	TGTGCCATCAGTGCTTCTGGGACGAACACTGAAGCTTTCTTT	CAISASGTNTEAFF
NA	TRBJ1-5	TRBV10-3	NA	TGTGCCATCAGTGAGTCGATGTTCTTCGGTTTGGGACAGCCCCAGCATTTT	CAISESMFFGLGQPQHF
NA	TRBJ2-5	TRBV7-6	NA	TGTGCCAGCAGCCTAAGGGGACTAGGGCAGGGGGGAGAGACCCAGTACTTC	CASSLRGLGQGGETQYF
TRBD2	TRBJ2-7	TRBV18	NA	TGTGCCAGCTCACCATGGCTAGCGGGAAATTCCTACGAGCAGTACTTC	CASSPWLAGNSYEQYF
NA	TRBJ1-2	TRBV5-1	NA	TGCGCCAGCGAATGGGGGCCAAATCTCATCGGGGGCTACACCTTC	CASEWGPNLIGGYTF
NA	TRBJ2-5	TRBV11-2	NA	TGTGCCAGCAGCTTAGAGAGGGGGATGGAGACCCAGTACTTC	CASSLERGMETQYF
NA	TRBJ1-3	TRBV5-4	NA	TGTGCCAGCGAGGACATCTCTGGAAACACCATATATTTT	CASEDISGNTIYF
NA	TRBJ2-3	TRBV14	NA	TGTGCCAGCAGCCAGGTTCGTAGCACAGATACGCAGTATTTT	CASSQVRSTDTQYF
NA	TRBJ1-2	TRBV9	NA	TGTGCCAGCAGCCTACTTGACGGTGGCTACTATGGCTACACCTTC	CASSLLDGGYYGYTF
NA	TRBJ1-6	TRBV7-2	once	TGTGCCAGCAGCCGGGACCGGAGCTCCTATAATTCACCCCTCCACTTT	CASSRDRSSYNSPLHF
TRBD1	TRBJ2-3	TRBV4-2	once	TGTGCCAGCAGCCAATCAGACAGGGGGAGCACAGATACGCAGTATTTT	CASSQSDRGSTDTQYF
NA	TRBJ1-1	TRBV2	NA	TGTGCCAGCACCTCCCTAGCCCGGGGCATGAACACTGAAGCTTTCTTT	CASTSLARGMNTEAFF
TRBD2	TRBJ2-7	TRBV18	once	TGTGCCAGCTCACTAGGACTAGCGGGATCCTACGAGCAGTACTTC	CASSLGLAGSYEQYF
NA	TRBJ2-5	TRBV14	NA	TGTGCCAGCAGCCATCGGGGATGGGAGACCCAGTACTTC	CASSHRGWETQYF
NA	TRBJ2-1	TRBV21-1	NA	TGTGCCAGCAGCAAAGGACTTTCAGGTGAGCGTGAGCAGTTCTTC	CASSKGLSGEREQFF
TRBD1	TRBJ2-3	TRBV24-1	NA	TGTGCCACCAGCGGGACAGGGGGCTCGAGCACAGATACGCAGTATTTT	CATSGTGGSSTDTQYF
NA	TRBJ1-5	TRBV7-2	NA	TGTGCCAGCACCACAGATCCAGCTCAGCCCCAGCATTTT	CASTTDPAQPQHF
TRBD1	TRBJ1-1	TRBV2	NA	TGTGCCAGTCAGGCGGTCTACGACAGGGAGACTGAAGCTTTCTTT	CASQAVYDRETEAFF
NA	TRBJ1-1	TRBV7-9	few	TGTGCCAGCAGCTTAAGAAAAGGGGACACTGAAGCTTTCTTT	CASSLRKGDTEAFF
NA	TRBJ2-5	TRBV6-5	NA	TGTGCCAGCAGTTACTCGGGGATGGCACCCCAAGAGACCCAGTACTTC	CASSYSGMAPQETQYF
NA	TRBJ2-7	TRBV7-2	NA	TGTGCCAGCAGCCCGGACAGAACCTCCTACGAGCAGTACTTC	CASSPDRTSYEQYF
NA	TRBJ1-1	TRBV2	NA	TGTGCCAGCAGTGAACAGGGAAACACTGAAGCTTTCTTT	CASSEQGNTEAFF
NA	TRBJ1-2	TRBV24-1	NA	TGTGCCACCAGTGCAACGGGTTATGGCTACACCTTC	CATSATGYGYTF
TRBD2	TRBJ2-3	TRBV19	NA	TGTGCCAGTAGCACGCTAGCGGGCGCGCCCAGAGATACGCAGTATTTT	CASSTLAGAPRDTQYF
NA	TRBJ2-1	TRBV24-1	NA	TGTGCCACCAGTGATTTAAATGAGCAGTTCTTC	CATSDLNEQFF
NA	TRBJ2-3	TRBV5-1	NA	TGCGCCAGCAGCTTGGTGGCCAGGGGAGGCACAGATACGCAGTATTTT	CASSLVARGGTDTQYF
TRBD2	TRBJ2-3	TRBV4-1	NA	TGCGCCAGCAGCCAAGGGAGCGGGAGGCGCACAGATACGCAGTATTTT	CASSQGSGRRTDTQYF
TRBD1	TRBJ1-6	TRBV19	once	TGTGCCACGACAGGGACCCATAATTCACCCCTCCACTTT	CATTGTHNSPLHF
TRBD1	TRBJ1-1	TRBV6-5	NA	TGTGCCAGCAGGGAGACAGGGACATTGGGTACTGAAGCTTTCTTT	CASRETGTLGTEAFF
NA	TRBJ2-7	TRBV12-3/TRBV12-4	NA	TGTGCCAGCAGCTCCTTGGACTACTACGAGCAGTACTTC	CASSSLDYYEQYF
TRBD2	TRBJ2-4	TRBV13	NA	TGTGCCAGCAGCCGGGGAGGGGTTGACATTCAGTACTTC	CASSRGGVDIQYF
NA	TRBJ1-1	TRBV3-1/TRBV3-2	NA	TGTGCCAGCAGCTTACCCTCCGGGGAGGGAACTGAAGCTTTCTTT	CASSLPSGEGTEAFF
NA	TRBJ2-2	TRBV11-3	NA	TGTGCCAGCAGGGGGGACGGGGAGCTGTTTTTT	CASRGDGELFF
NA	TRBJ1-1	TRBV7-9	NA	TGTGCCAGCAGCTTTTCGGATTTCACTGAAGCTTTCTTT	CASSFSDFTEAFF
NA	TRBJ2-6	TRBV5-4	NA	TGTGCCAGCAGCTTAGGTGGGGACTTTGGGGCCAACGTCCTGACTTTC	CASSLGGDFGANVLTF
NA	TRBJ2-2	TRBV18	NA	TGTGCCAGTTCCGGGGACACCGGGGAGCTGTTTTTT	CASSGDTGELFF
TRBD1	TRBJ2-2	TRBV7-9	few	TGTGCCAGCAGCCGTACCGCCGGGACAGCGAACACCGGGGAGCTGTTTTTT	CASSRTAGTANTGELFF
TRBD1	TRBJ1-5	TRBV2	NA	TGTGCCAGCAGCCTGGACAGGGCCAATCAGCCCCAGCATTTT	CASSLDRANQPQHF
NA	TRBJ2-6	TRBV9	NA	TGTGCCAGCAATCGAGGCGGGGACTCTGGGGCCAACGTCCTGACTTTC	CASNRGGDSGANVLTF
NA	TRBJ2-7	TRBV12-3/TRBV12-4	NA	TGTGCCAGCAGTCCCGCAACCTACGAGCAGTACTTC	CASSPATYEQYF
TRBD1	TRBJ2-3	TRBV2	once	TGTGCCAGCAGAGACCCGAGAACAGGGGGCGCGGATACGCAGTATTTT	CASRDPRTGGADTQYF
TRBD1	TRBJ2-5	TRBV5-4	NA	TGTGCCAGCAGCTTGGATGGAGTGGGACAGGGTGAGACCCAGTACTTC	CASSLDGVGQGETQYF
NA	TRBJ2-1	TRBV10-2	NA	TGCGCCAGCAGTGAGTCGGGGAACTACGTTAACAATGAGCAGTTCTTC	CASSESGNYVNNEQFF
NA	TRBJ1-2	TRBV7-9	NA	TGTGCCAGCAGCTTAGTGGGGGGCAATGGCTACACCTTC	CASSLVGGNGYTF
TRBD1	TRBJ1-1	TRBV23-1	NA	TGCGCCAGCAGTCAAGAACGGACAGGGGAAGGGGCCACTGAAGCTTTCTTT	CASSQERTGEGATEAFF
TRBD1	TRBJ2-7	TRBV10-1	NA	TGCGCCAGCAGTGGGACGGGACAGGGGAAGAACGAGCAGTACTTC	CASSGTGQGKNEQYF
NA	TRBJ2-1	TRBV15	NA	TGTGCCACCAGCAGAAAATATGACAGTTATTCTTACAATGAGCAGTTCTTC	CATSRKYDSYSYNEQFF
NA	TRBJ2-7	TRBV15	few	TGTGCCACCAGCAGAGACAGGACCTACGAGCAGTACTTC	CATSRDRTYEQYF
NA	TRBJ2-7	TRBV3-1/TRBV3-2	NA	TGTGCCAGCAGCCAAGAATCATCGCCCGAGCAGTACTTC	CASSQESSPEQYF
TRBD2	TRBJ2-2	TRBV3-1/TRBV3-2	NA	TGTGCCAGCAGCAGGCTACTAGCGGGAGGAGGCACCGGGGAGCTGTTTTTT	CASSRLLAGGGTGELFF
NA	TRBJ2-7	TRBV7-2	NA	TGTGCCAGCAGCTTATCCGGAGGGCCCGGCTCCTACGAGCAGTACTTC	CASSLSGGPGSYEQYF
NA	TRBJ2-3	TRBV27	once	TGTGCCAGCAGTTCAACCGGGGGCACAGATACGCAGTATTTT	CASSSTGGTDTQYF
TRBD2	TRBJ2-1	TRBV29-1	NA	TGCAGCGCCTCGACTAGCGGGGATGAGCAGTTCTTC	CSASTSGDEQFF
NA	TRBJ1-1	TRBV6-5	NA	TGTGCCAGCGTTAACCCGGACGGAACTGAAGCTTTCTTT	CASVNPDGTEAFF